This T cell receptor (beta chain) was captured by sequencing in a study of metastatic and nonmetastatic thyroid tumors (dated by TCRdb to between 2020 and 2021). Regarding the research as a whole: The researchers compared repertoires between peripheral blood samples and tumor or nodule tissue samples from patients with malignant or benign thyroid disease.

None of the patients had been given any treatment before thyroid surgery. Using T-cell receptor beta sequencing, the study looked back at clinical samples from patients collected from the early 2010s to the late 2010s. A note on this clone: Its antigen remains unidentified. No much larger clonotype is one base removed from it; base qualities were not supplied.

The V end loses 2 bases and the J end loses 4 bases, and a stretch of 8 bases separates them. The CDR3 covers 13 residues, taking in both the cysteine and the phenylalanine. CDR3 DNA only is kept here, 39 bases in frame from base 1. Sequences MNHEY (CDR1) and SMNVEV (CDR2) are obtained from the germline V gene (reference sequence). To prepare the library, PCR was applied. The instrument was an Illumina HiSeq 4000. The TCR beta-chain CDR3 region of each patient was profiled by high-throughput sequencing. Processing in the source paper ran as follows. A classifier to discriminate distant-metastatic papillary thyroid cancer patients was built from CDR3 differences across clinicopathological groups. Repertoire diversity was assessed with the Shannon index, and tumor-blood repertoire similarity with the Morisita-Horn index. Starting from the raw public reads, TCRdb applied fastp trimming at Q25, assembled clones with MiXCR and retained in-frame beta chains. The V and J calls reflect TCRdb's pipeline rather than the authors' work. This sample holds approximately 21,000 clones; around 23% were observed only once. 71% of the sample belongs to the ten largest clones.

The full study reports these points: In both blood and tumor samples, TCR beta diversity was reported to be significantly higher in malignant tumors than in benign nodules.

The source is a male donor with papillary thyroid cancer or a benign thyroid nodule (not recorded which). Some clones in this sample may be carry-over from other donors' samples. The rearranged chain carries TRBV27 and TRBJ1-2; matching of 5 bases hints at TRBD1 as the D gene. The material sequenced was blood. The CDR3 here reads CASSLGGGYGYTF. Read as DNA, the sequence is TGTGCCAGCAGTTTAGGGGGAGGCTATGGCTACACCTTC.